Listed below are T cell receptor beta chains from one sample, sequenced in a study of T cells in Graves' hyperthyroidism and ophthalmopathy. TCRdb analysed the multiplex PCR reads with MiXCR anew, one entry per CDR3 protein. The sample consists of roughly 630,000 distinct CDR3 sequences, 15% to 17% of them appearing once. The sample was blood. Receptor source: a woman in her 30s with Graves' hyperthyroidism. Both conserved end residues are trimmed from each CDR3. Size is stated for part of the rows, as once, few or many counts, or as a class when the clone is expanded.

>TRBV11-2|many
ASSFSGTSGRSNEQF
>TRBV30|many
AWGGQYNQPQH
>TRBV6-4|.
ASSAATGGTEAF
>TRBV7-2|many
ASSLGTTQF
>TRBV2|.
ASSEMATGGRLGYT
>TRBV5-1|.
ASSLFSQGAYTEAF
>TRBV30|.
AWSVRLAGDTQY
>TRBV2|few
ASSEARSSRDSPLH
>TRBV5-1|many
ASSLGYSYEQY
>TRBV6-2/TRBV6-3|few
ASSPGGSFSSSYNEQF
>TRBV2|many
ASRMGQDTEAF
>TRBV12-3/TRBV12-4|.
ASSQELGTARNIQY
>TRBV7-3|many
ASSLVPSTNTGELF
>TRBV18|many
ASSPPGQGASQY
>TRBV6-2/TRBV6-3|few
ASSYGGLAREQY
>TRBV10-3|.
AISVGTLVD
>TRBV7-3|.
ASSLTVGPLNEQF
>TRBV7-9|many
ASSFSLGGTEAF
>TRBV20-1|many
SARDEIAGGNEQF
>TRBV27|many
ASSLSSPNTGELF
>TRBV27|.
ASTLRRNNREAEQY
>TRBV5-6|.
ASSSRAQGENQPQH
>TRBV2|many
ASSGQGATDTQY
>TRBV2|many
ASSEGLTNTEAF
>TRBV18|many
ASSRRDPEKLF
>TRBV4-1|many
ASSLGQENQPQH
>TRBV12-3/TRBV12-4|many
ASSSGTGNQPQH
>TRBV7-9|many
ASSIARGGSYEQY
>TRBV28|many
ASRRRKDGYGYT
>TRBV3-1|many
ASSQDSTSGYNEQF
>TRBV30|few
AWREKLAGYNEQF
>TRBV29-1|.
SVRTEVEKLF
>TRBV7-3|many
ASSREPYSPLH
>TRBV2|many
ACSWTTYEQY
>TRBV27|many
ASFTILGTGIYEQY
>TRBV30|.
AWSQGGIDTQY
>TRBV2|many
ASRTGTSGTDTQY
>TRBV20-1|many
SARATGGGQGYT
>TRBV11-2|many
ASSSYQGPKAKNIQY
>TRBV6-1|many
ASRGPAGLAGVETQY
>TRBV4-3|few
ASSPSSTEGYT